The next 29 T cell receptor beta chains were all read from a single sample in a study of tumor-infiltrating lymphocytes in glioblastoma multiforme. Multiple V-beta primers and a C-beta primer amplified TCRB from RNA. One entry per CDR3 protein results from TCRdb running MiXCR on the multiplex PCR reads. The sample lists around 33,000 distinct CDR3 sequences; approximately 66% were seen once. The specimen was brain tumor tissue. Receptors were obtained from a male donor with glioblastoma.

The chain combines TRBV12-3 or TRBV12-4 with TRBJ2-2; D ambiguous. This CDR3 spans 15 amino acids. V was shortened by 5 bases and J by 2 bases, with 12 bases between the two germline ends. CDR3 protein: CASSPVLLNTGELFF. The CDR3 nucleotides read TGTGCCAGCAGTCCCGTATTATTAAACACCGGGGAGCTGTTTTTT.

This clonotype has more than one count but fewer than ten. At one end, the junction sequence differs from germline, possibly due to a read error. J is TRBJ1-1 and V is TRBV12-3 or TRBV12-4, with a tentative D call TRBD1 (5 bases). The CDR3 covers 18 residues. Here the CDR3 DNA reads TGTGCCAGCACCCCTGGGGGTCAGGGTACGTTCTTGGACACTGAAACTTTCTTT. It translates to CASTPGGQGTFLDTETFF.

Many counts were recorded for this clonotype. The germline gene is not matched at one end of the junction; a read error may be the cause. This chain links TRBV6-1 with TRBJ2-1, with 10 bases fitting TRBD1. Germline CDR1 reads MNHNS; CDR2 reads SASEGT. The length of the CDR3 is 14 residues. DNA of the CDR3: TGTGCCAGCAGTGAAGTACGAAGGACAGGGGGGCTGCTCTTC. Protein: CASSEVRRTGGLLF.

By frequency in the sample, this clonotype is medium-sized (0.01 to 0.1%). The chain employs TRBV11-2 and TRBJ2-1, with 13 bases aligning to TRBD2. V was clipped by 5 bases and J by 3 bases; unmatched bases: 10. Germline V gene lookup returns CDR1 SGHAT and CDR2 FQNNGV. The CDR3 length is 18 residues. CDR3 sequence reads: CASSPGLAGPEIYNEQFF. The CDR3, as DNA: TGTGCCAGCAGCCCGGGACTAGCGGGACCCGAGATCTACAATGAGCAGTTCTTC.

Note on this clonotype: The missing conserved phenylalanine or tryptophan at the end of this CDR3 makes a read error likely. The V and J genes are TRBV10-2 and TRBJ2-3; D call uncertain. Looked up from germline, CDR1 is WSHSY and CDR2 is SAAADI. This CDR3 region has 15 residues. In DNA, the CDR3 is TGCGCCTGCAGTGAGTCCGACGGGTTTGCAGATACGCAGTATGTT. It yields the protein CACSESDGFADTQYV.

The table lists this clonotype with a few counts. The junction departs from the called germline gene at one end, perhaps through a read error. The gene calls are TRBV5-6 and TRBJ1-2; 7 nucleotides match TRBD1. The CDR3 totals 14 residues. CDR1 and CDR2 (germline): SGHDT, YYEEEE. As DNA, the CDR3 is TGTGCCAGCAGCCCAGCGGGACAGATCTATGGTTACACCTTC. Translated, it gives CASSPAGQIYGYTF. Full variable domain (outside the CDR3, taken from reference TRBV5-6 and TRBJ1-2): DAGVTQSPTHLIKTRGQQVTLRCSPKSGHDTVSWYQQALGQGPQFIFQYYEEEERQRGNFPDRFSGHQFPNYSSELNVNALLLGDSALYLCASSPAGQIYGYTFGSGTRLTVV.

To note about this clonotype: At one end, the junction sequence differs from germline, possibly due to a read error. This chain uses TRBV4-1 with TRBJ1-1, with D possibly matching TRBD1 (6 bases). Germline V gene lookup returns CDR1 MGHRA and CDR2 YSYEKL. The CDR3 totals 15 residues. CDR3 sequence reads: CVSSPGGGLTIEAFF. CDR3 nucleotides: TGCGTCAGCAGCCCTGGGGGGGGCTTGACTATTGAAGCTTTCTTT.

Concerning this clonotype itself: Just one base apart from a much larger clone, this may be a read error. The chain couples TRBV5-5 to TRBJ2-1; D perhaps matches TRBD2 (5 bases). Germline V gives CDR1 SGHKS, CDR2 YYEKEE (reference sequence). V was trimmed by 0 bases and J by 9 bases, leaving 10 bases between them. CDR3 size: 13 residues. The chain's CDR3 is CASSLVPEAEQFF. CDR3 in DNA: TGTGCCAGCAGCTTGGTCCCGGAGGCTGAGCAGTTCTTC. Variable domain in full (rest from reference TRBV5-5 and TRBJ2-1): DAGVTQSPTHLIKTRGQQVTLRCSPISGHKSVSWYQQVLGQGPQFIFQYYEKEERGRGNFPDRFSARQFPNYSSELNVNALLLGDSALYLCASSLVPEAEQFFGPGTRLTVL.

Many counts were recorded for this clonotype. V and J are TRBV4-1 and TRBJ2-7; 7 nucleotides match TRBD1. V was clipped by 0 bases and J by 1 base; unmatched bases: 6. Looked up from germline, CDR1 is MGHRA and CDR2 is YSYEKL. The CDR3 has 16 residues. CDR3 in DNA: TGCGCCAGCAGCCAAGATTGGCCAGGGGGTTCCTACGAGCAGTACTTC. This sequence encodes CASSQDWPGGSYEQYF.

The chain joins TRBV6-1 to TRBJ2-7, with D perhaps TRBD1 (6 bases). Germline loops: CDR1 MNHNS, CDR2 SASEGT. V was trimmed by 7 bases and J by 12 bases, leaving 28 bases between them. The CDR3 extends over 15 amino acids. In nucleotides, the CDR3 is TGTGCCAGCACCCTTAACAGGGATTCGGCGAACGAACGGTACTTC. This codes for CASTLNRDSANERYF.

As to this clonotype: A much larger clone differs from this one at a single base, so this may be a read error. This chain joins TRBV14 and TRBJ2-1; D is unresolved. The ends were cut back, 3 bases at V and 4 bases at J, with 10 bases in the middle. This CDR3 is built from 14 residues. The germline V gene encodes CDR1 SGHDN and CDR2 FVKESK. CDR3 amino acids: CASSHDPGYNEQFF. DNA of the CDR3: TGTGCCAGCAGCCATGACCCGGGTTACAATGAGCAGTTCTTC. Drawing the rest from reference TRBV14 and TRBJ2-1, the complete variable domain is EAGVTQFPSHSVIEKGQTVTLRCDPISGHDNLYWYRRVMGKEIKFLLHFVKESKQDESGMPNNRFLAERTGGTYSTLKVQPAELEDSGVYFCASSHDPGYNEQFFGPGTRLTVL.

The chain uses TRBV6-2 or TRBV6-3 and TRBJ1-6; no clear D gene. The V and J ends lost 0 bases and 7 bases respectively, with 4 bases between them. This CDR3 is 13 amino acids long. Per the germline V gene, CDR1 is MNHEY and CDR2 is SVGEGT. Written as DNA, the CDR3 is TGTGCCAGCAGTTACTCGGAGAATTCACCCCTCCACTTT. Translating it yields CASSYSENSPLHF.

The chain has TRBV29-1 and TRBJ2-1, with 8 bases lining up with TRBD2. The germline V gene encodes CDR1 SQVTM and CDR2 ANQGSEA. The CDR3 runs 13 residues. CDR3 sequence: CSAHKLADIEQFF. CDR3 nucleotide sequence: TGCAGTGCTCATAAACTAGCGGACATTGAGCAGTTCTTC.

V usage is TRBV24-1 and J usage is TRBJ2-1; 8 nucleotides match TRBD1. This CDR3 is built from 13 residues. V shed 9 bases, J shed 2 bases, and the junction held 2 bases outside the gene matches. The germline V gene has CDR1 KGHDR and CDR2 SFDVKD. The CDR3 bases are TGTGCCACCGGGACAGGTGCCTACAATGAGCAGTTCTTC. This translates into CATGTGAYNEQFF.

The V gene is TRBV28, the J gene TRBJ1-5; tentative D call: TRBD1 (5 bases). CDR1 and CDR2 from the germline V gene are MDHEN and SYDVKM. Trimming took 9 bases from V and 7 from J, leaving 16 bases between them. The CDR3 consists of 13 residues. CDR3 nucleotide sequence: TGTGCCAGTCGTAGACAGATGGAACAGCCCCAGCATTTT. The encoded protein is CASRRQMEQPQHF.

The DNA for the CDR3 is TGCGCCAGCAGCCAAGAAGACAGAGGAGAGACTGAAGCTTTCTTT. Translating it yields CASSQEDRGETEAFF. The V gene is TRBV4-1, the J gene TRBJ1-1; weak D call: TRBD1 (5 bases). The germline V and J ends were trimmed by 0 bases and 5 bases, with 13 bases remaining between them. This CDR3 is 15 amino acids long. The germline CDR1 and CDR2 sequences are MGHRA and YSYEKL.

About this clonotype itself: A much more abundant neighbour one base away suggests this may be a read error. CDR3 sequence (DNA): TGTGCCAGCAGTTTTCAGGGGTTTATGCAGTTCTTC. Amino acid sequence: CASSFQGFMQFF. The chain has TRBV28 and TRBJ2-1; possibly TRBD1 for D (6 bases). CDR1 is MDHEN, CDR2 SYDVKM, per germline. This CDR3 region has 12 residues. V was shortened by 3 bases and J by 12 bases, with 12 bases between the two germline ends.

The rearrangement links TRBV6-1 to TRBJ1-1; TRBD1 might be the D (5 bases). V shed 2 bases and J shed 4 bases, with 11 bases lying between them. Looked up from germline, CDR1 is MNHNS and CDR2 is SASEGT. The CDR3 loop spans 14 amino acids. CDR3 sequence reads: CASSELGGGTEAFF. The CDR3 region has the DNA TGTGCCAGCAGTGAACTCGGGGGGGGCACTGAAGCTTTCTTT.

This clonotype turned up a few times. The rearrangement joins TRBV19 to TRBJ1-2; D may be TRBD1 (5 bases). CDR1 LNHDA and CDR2 SQIVND come from the germline V gene (reference sequence). The ends were cut back, 7 bases at V and 2 bases at J, with 14 bases in the middle. The CDR3 spans 14 residues. CDR3 in amino acids: CASIAPGRNYGYTF. CDR3 bases: TGTGCCAGTATCGCACCGGGACGCAACTATGGCTACACCTTC.

This clonotype came up many times. The chain is built from TRBV20-1 and TRBJ2-3, with D possibly being TRBD2 (6 bases). This CDR3 has 16 amino acids. The ends were cut back, 6 bases at V and 2 bases at J, with 21 bases in the middle. The germline V gene encodes CDR1 DFQATT and CDR2 SNEGSKA (reference sequence). The CDR3 spells CSATPGPWEATDTQYF. The CDR3 region has the DNA TGCAGTGCCACCCCGGGACCTTGGGAGGCCACAGATACGCAGTATTTT.

On this clonotype itself: A read error may be the cause here, since a much bigger clone is one base away. The chain combines TRBV11-1 with TRBJ2-1; D gene ambiguous. The length of the CDR3 is 13 residues. CDR1 is SGHAT, CDR2 FQDESV, per germline (reference sequence). The V end lost 1 base, the J end lost 12 bases, and 13 bases lay between the germline ends. CDR3 sequence (DNA): TGTGCCAGCAGCTTAGGCCACTGGCTTGGGCAGTTCTTC. Protein sequence: CASSLGHWLGQFF.

This clonotype was observed many times. The chain recombines TRBV5-1 with TRBJ2-7; 10 bases fit TRBD2. The CDR3 spans 15 residues. V trimming: 2 bases; J trimming: 7 bases; junction bases outside the gene matches: 9. CDR1 is SGHRS and CDR2 is YFSETQ in the germline V gene. CDR3: CASSFSGLAGDEQYF. As DNA, the CDR3 is TGCGCCAGCAGCTTCTCGGGCCTAGCGGGAGATGAGCAGTACTTC.

Many counts were recorded for this clonotype. This sequence joins TRBV20-1 and TRBJ2-4, with 8 nucleotides matching TRBD1. V lost 6 bases and J lost 6; bases outside the gene matches: 7. The CDR3 runs to 13 residues. CDR1 and CDR2 from the germline V gene are DFQATT and SNEGSKA (reference sequence). CDR3: CSALTGGINIQYF. The CDR3 DNA sequence: TGCAGTGCCCTAACAGGGGGGATAAACATTCAGTACTTC.

This clonotype was recorded only once. V gene TRBV20-1 combines with J gene TRBJ2-1; D gene uncertain. Trimming stripped 0 bases from V and 5 bases from J, with 8 bases between. The V gene's germline CDR1 is DFQATT and CDR2 SNEGSKA (reference sequence). The CDR3 is 13 residues long. CDR3 sequence reads: CSARDFTHNEQFF. The CDR3 coding sequence is TGCAGTGCTAGAGATTTTACCCACAATGAGCAGTTCTTC.

The J gene is TRBJ2-5, the V gene TRBV5-1, with D possibly TRBD2 on 6 matching bases. Germline loops: CDR1 SGHRS, CDR2 YFSETQ. This CDR3 is built from 16 residues. V lost 2 bases, J lost 2 bases, and 16 bases lay in between. CDR3 protein: CASSLGSAGRQETQYF. The CDR3 DNA is TGCGCCAGCAGCTTAGGTTCGGCGGGACGGCAAGAGACCCAGTACTTC.

At least ten counts were recorded for this clonotype. V usage is TRBV6-6 and J usage is TRBJ2-1, with TRBD2 matching 7 bases. V was clipped by 5 bases and J by 8 bases; unmatched bases: 3. CDR1 and CDR2 from the germline V gene are MNHNY and SVGAGI (reference sequence). The CDR3 length is 12 residues. CDR3 residues: CASSVAGDEQFF. The CDR3 nucleotides are TGTGCCAGCAGTGTCGCGGGAGATGAGCAGTTCTTC.

The chain carries TRBV29-1 and TRBJ2-1; D possibly uses TRBD1 or TRBD2 (5 bases each). The CDR3 has 12 residues. V was cut by 8 bases and J by 6 bases, with 14 bases left in between. The germline V gene encodes CDR1 SQVTM and CDR2 ANQGSEA. The CDR3 protein is CSIEGITNEQFF. The CDR3, as DNA: TGCAGCATCGAGGGGATAACCAATGAGCAGTTCTTC.

This chain links TRBV6-6 with TRBJ2-2; D gene ambiguous. This CDR3 contains 11 residues. Germline assignment: CDR1 MNHNY and CDR2 SVGAGI (reference sequence). V was clipped by 5 bases and J by 7 bases, with 5 bases between them. The CDR3 here is CASSIIGELFF. CDR3 sequence (DNA): TGTGCCAGCAGTATAATCGGGGAGCTGTTTTTT.

The chain links TRBV10-2 to TRBJ2-7, with a tentative D call TRBD2 (6 bases). Trimming stripped 7 bases from V and 6 bases from J, with 16 bases between. CDR1 and CDR2 from the germline V gene are WSHSY and SAAADI. This CDR3 is 13 amino acids long. CDR3 protein: CASTLRDGGEQYF. The CDR3 coding sequence is TGCGCCAGCACTCTGCGGGATGGTGGCGAGCAGTACTTC.